This paragraph reports one T cell receptor beta chain. The data were obtained in a study of blood T cell repertoires in COVID-19. Sequencing was performed with immunoSEQ multiplex PCR; in TCRdb, only in-frame clones are kept and a portion is missing. The sample carries over 65,000 clones, roughly 88% recorded once. The clonotype was recovered from a man aged 50 or older with active or convalescent COVID-19. Material for sequencing was peripheral blood.

CDR3 coding DNA: TGTGCCAGCAGCCCTCGGGGACTAGCGGGAGGGAAACCCAATGAGCAGTTCTTC. This encodes CASSPRGLAGGKPNEQFF. This chain links TRBV14 with TRBJ2-1, with TRBD2 identical over 16 bases. Germline V lookup: CDR1 SGHDN, CDR2 FVKESK. V dropped 4 bases and J dropped 6; count of bases not matched to a gene: 9. The CDR3 loop spans 18 amino acids.